The 25 T cell receptor beta chains presented below share a single source sample, sequenced in a study of cytomegalovirus exposure and HLA in healthy donors. The PCR ran on 60 Vbeta and 13 Jbeta primers. Sequencing used immunoSEQ multiplex PCR; TCRdb keeps in-frame clones, though not all of them. Found here are around 180,000 clones, about four fifths of them singletons; the top ten hold 4.8%. The sequencing sample was made of PBMCs. These receptors were obtained from a girl aged 10 to 17 in good health and CMV-seropositive.

The chain uses TRBV6-6 and TRBJ2-6; D not certain. With 0 bases removed from V and 4 bases from J, the gap between germline ends came to 4 bases. In germline, CDR1 is MNHNY, CDR2 SVGAGI (reference sequence). CDR3 length: 14 residues. This chain's CDR3 is CASSYSQGANVLTF. The CDR3 nucleotides are TGTGCCAGCAGTTACTCTCAGGGGGCCAACGTCCTGACTTTC.

The genes are TRBV28 and TRBJ1-1; D is unresolved. The CDR3 runs to 13 residues. Germline V gene sequence: CDR1 MDHEN, CDR2 SYDVKM. V dropped 5 bases and J dropped 0 bases, with 7 bases sitting between them. The chain's CDR3 is CASSILLNTEAFF. CDR3 nucleotides: TGTGCCAGCAGTATCCTGTTGAACACTGAAGCTTTCTTT.

The V and J genes are TRBV5-6 and TRBJ2-1; perhaps TRBD2 as D (7 bases). CDR1 SGHDT and CDR2 YYEEEE come from the germline V gene. The CDR3 contains 16 residues. With 4 bases removed from V and 5 bases from J, the gap between germline ends came to 19 bases. This chain's CDR3 is CASSVLGGLNHNEQFF. The CDR3 DNA reads as TGTGCCAGCAGCGTCCTCGGGGGGCTTAATCACAATGAGCAGTTCTTC.

The rearrangement uses TRBV9 and TRBJ2-5, with TRBD2 identical over 16 bases. Trimming cost V 3 bases and J 4 bases; bases outside gene matches: 3. CDR3 length: 16 amino acids. Germline loops: CDR1 SGDLS, CDR2 YYNGEE. The CDR3 coding sequence is TGTGCCAGCAGCGCCGGGACTAGCGGGGGGGCAGAGACCCAGTACTTC. Translated: CASSAGTSGGAETQYF.

CDR3 residues: CASSLPGQINSPLHF. Written as DNA, the CDR3 is TGTGCCAGCAGTCTACCGGGACAGATTAATTCACCCCTCCACTTT. This chain uses TRBV28 with TRBJ1-6; 7 bases agree with TRBD1. This CDR3 has 15 residues. CDR1 is MDHEN, CDR2 SYDVKM, per germline. V was pared by 5 bases and J by 6 bases, with 7 bases of the junction left unmatched.

The genes are TRBV9 and TRBJ2-7; TRBD2 matches at 9 bases. The CDR3 is made up of 16 amino acids. The V gene's germline CDR1 is SGDLS and CDR2 YYNGEE. Trimming at V came to 0 bases and at J to 4 bases, leaving 8 bases not matched to a gene. In DNA form, the CDR3 reads TGTGCCAGCAGCGTAGGTATAGCGGGGGAGACGTACGAGCAGTACTTC. Protein sequence: CASSVGIAGETYEQYF.

V is TRBV2 and J is TRBJ2-1; D uncertain. This CDR3 has 13 residues. V lost 0 bases and J 5 bases, leaving 5 bases between the germline ends. Germline V gives CDR1 SNHLY, CDR2 FYNNEI. In nucleotides, the CDR3 is TGTGCCAGCAGTGAAGCGGCGGACAATGAGCAGTTCTTC. Amino acids: CASSEAADNEQFF.

V gene TRBV5-1 combines with J gene TRBJ2-2; TRBD1 might be the D (5 bases). The length of the CDR3 is 14 residues. V lost 1 base to trimming and J lost 6 bases, with 10 bases between them. Germline V lookup: CDR1 SGHRS, CDR2 YFSETQ. CDR3 sequence: CASSLSQGAGELFF. In DNA, the CDR3 is TGCGCCAGCAGCTTGAGTCAGGGCGCCGGGGAGCTGTTTTTT.

The chain links TRBV14 to TRBJ2-7; D perhaps matches TRBD1 (6 bases). The CDR3 is 13 amino acids. V was pared by 4 bases and J by 1 base, with 8 bases between. The germline V gene encodes CDR1 SGHDN and CDR2 FVKESK. The CDR3 loop is CASSPGQSYEQYF. For the CDR3, the DNA is TGTGCCAGCAGCCCAGGACAGTCCTACGAGCAGTACTTC. The whole variable domain, remainder taken from reference TRBV14 and TRBJ2-7, is EAGVTQFPSHSVIEKGQTVTLRCDPISGHDNLYWYRRVMGKEIKFLLHFVKESKQDESGMPNNRFLAERTGGTYSTLKVQPAELEDSGVYFCASSPGQSYEQYFGPGTRLTVT.

The chain carries TRBV19 and TRBJ2-1, with 8 bases that match TRBD1. With V trimmed by 6 bases and J by 4 bases, 5 bases remained unmatched. The CDR3 sequence is 14 residues long. Per germline, CDR1 LNHDA and CDR2 SQIVND (reference sequence). CDR3 amino acids: CASRGDRSYNEQFF. CDR3 nucleotides: TGTGCCAGTAGAGGGGACAGGAGTTACAATGAGCAGTTCTTC.

This chain connects TRBV27 to TRBJ1-5; tentatively, D is TRBD1 (6 bases). Trimming cost V 5 bases and J 6 bases, with 17 bases left between them. The germline V gene has CDR1 MNHEY and CDR2 SMNVEV (reference sequence). The CDR3 runs to 15 residues. The DNA for the CDR3 is TGTGCCAGCAGTCTACAGGGATCGGAATTTCAGCCCCAGCATTTT. Its translation: CASSLQGSEFQPQHF.

The rearrangement uses TRBV5-6 and TRBJ2-1; 7 bases fit TRBD1. CDR3 length: 16 residues. Germline V gene data show CDR1 as SGHDT and CDR2 as YYEEEE. The V segment lost 0 bases and the J segment 6 bases; nucleotides outside the gene matches: 9. Here the CDR3 DNA reads TGTGCCAGCAGCTTGGGCCGACAGGGCGTGGGCAATGAGCAGTTCTTC. Amino acids: CASSLGRQGVGNEQFF.

V usage is TRBV11-2 and J usage is TRBJ1-5; D is ambiguous. Germline CDR1 and CDR2: SGHAT and FQNNGV. The CDR3 has 13 residues. V was cut by 3 bases and J by 0 bases, with 3 bases left in between. CDR3 sequence (DNA): TGTGCCAGCAGCTTTTATAGCAATCAGCCCCAGCATTTT. Its translation is CASSFYSNQPQHF.

The chain carries TRBV5-1 and TRBJ2-2; D uncertain. Trimming took 0 bases from V and 6 from J, leaving 6 bases between them. This CDR3 is built from 13 residues. Germline V gene lookup returns CDR1 SGHRS and CDR2 YFSETQ. The CDR3 region has the DNA TGCGCCAGCAGCTTGGACAGCCCCGGGGAGCTGTTTTTT. Translating gives CASSLDSPGELFF.

The chain has TRBV9 and TRBJ1-1; 9 bases align to TRBD1. The V and J ends lost 3 bases and 6 bases, in that order; junction bases with no gene match: 15. The germline V gene encodes CDR1 SGDLS and CDR2 YYNGEE. This CDR3 is 17 amino acids long. The CDR3 nucleotides are TGTGCCAGCAGCGCACAGGGGGCGACGGGACTCACCCCTGAAGCTTTCTTT. Protein product: CASSAQGATGLTPEAFF.

J is TRBJ1-2 and V is TRBV28, with TRBD1 matching over 9 bases. Germline V lookup: CDR1 MDHEN, CDR2 SYDVKM. Losses at the gene ends were 8 bases for V and 8 bases for J; bases not matched to a gene: 3. This CDR3 is 11 amino acids long. Written as DNA, the CDR3 is TGTGCCAGCGGGACAGGGAAGGGCTACACCTTC. It translates to CASGTGKGYTF.

This chain uses TRBV18 with TRBJ1-2, with TRBD1 matching over 11 bases. The germline gives CDR1 KGHSH, CDR2 LQKENI. The junction had 6 bases not matched to a gene; V was cut back by 6 bases and J by 3 bases. The CDR3 covers 15 residues. Written as DNA, the CDR3 is TGTGCCAGCTCCCCCGGGACAGGGGGTGACTATGGCTACACCTTC. Residues: CASSPGTGGDYGYTF.

The gene calls are TRBV7-9 and TRBJ1-1; D not certain. In germline, CDR1 is SEHNR, CDR2 FQNEAQ (reference sequence). The CDR3 sequence is 10 residues long. The V end was cut by 11 bases, the J end by 5 bases, with 9 bases between. The CDR3 spells CAHRGTEAFF. The CDR3 nucleotides read TGTGCCCATAGAGGGACTGAAGCTTTCTTT.

This sequence joins TRBV2 and TRBJ2-7, with a possible D match to TRBD2 (7 bases). V was shortened by 7 bases and J by 0 bases, with 13 bases between the two germline ends. The CDR3 runs 14 residues. Germline V gene data show CDR1 as SNHLY and CDR2 as FYNNEI. For the CDR3, the DNA is TGTGCCAGCAACGTGGGGGGGGCCTCCTACGAGCAGTACTTC. As protein: CASNVGGASYEQYF.

This chain connects TRBV5-1 to TRBJ1-2, with a tentative D call TRBD1 (6 bases). The V end lost 3 bases, the J end lost 4 bases, and 16 bases lay between the germline ends. The germline gives CDR1 SGHRS, CDR2 YFSETQ. CDR3 length: 15 amino acids. The CDR3 sequence is CASSSQTGPGYGYTF. The CDR3 bases are TGCGCCAGCAGCTCCCAGACAGGACCGGGCTATGGCTACACCTTC.

The J gene is TRBJ1-2, the V gene TRBV7-8; 8 positions agree with TRBD1. The CDR3 sequence is 14 residues long. V was pared by 1 base and J by 8 bases, with 6 bases of the junction left unmatched. Germline CDR1 is SGHVS and CDR2 is FQNEAQ. The CDR3: CASSLEGRGQGYTF. For the CDR3, the DNA is TGTGCCAGCAGCTTAGAGGGCAGGGGGCAAGGCTACACCTTC.

The CDR3 region is CASSHLSLQETQYF. CDR3 DNA: TGCGCCAGCAGCCATCTGAGTCTCCAAGAGACCCAGTACTTC. This rearrangement joins TRBV4-1 to TRBJ2-5; D is ambiguous. The CDR3 contains 14 residues. The V end was cut by 3 bases, the J end by 1 base, with 9 bases between. Per germline, CDR1 MGHRA and CDR2 YSYEKL.

The chain carries TRBV5-6 and TRBJ1-1; possibly TRBD1 for D (5 bases). This CDR3 comprises 17 residues. Germline values: CDR1 SGHDT, CDR2 YYEEEE. Trimming stripped 5 bases from V and 0 bases from J, with 20 bases between. The CDR3 region has the DNA TGTGCCAGCAGTCGGGGGGGTCGTACGAGTATGAACACTGAAGCTTTCTTT. Its protein product is CASSRGGRTSMNTEAFF. The full variable domain, in which reference TRBV5-6 and TRBJ1-1 provide the parts outside the CDR3, is DAGVTQSPTHLIKTRGQQVTLRCSPKSGHDTVSWYQQALGQGPQFIFQYYEEEERQRGNFPDRFSGHQFPNYSSELNVNALLLGDSALYLCASSRGGRTSMNTEAFFGQGTRLTVV.

The rearrangement links TRBV4-1 to TRBJ1-2, with a weak D call TRBD1 (5 bases). Germline assignment: CDR1 MGHRA and CDR2 YSYEKL. CDR3 size: 15 residues. V was trimmed by 0 bases and J by 6 bases, leaving 14 bases between them. CDR3 nucleotides: TGCGCCAGCAGCCAAGAATATGCAGGGTTAAATGGCTACACCTTC. It yields the protein CASSQEYAGLNGYTF.

This clone was observed once. The chain uses TRBV5-6 and TRBJ1-1, with D perhaps matching TRBD1 (5 bases). This CDR3 comprises 13 residues. Looked up from germline, CDR1 is SGHDT and CDR2 is YYEEEE. Trimming took off 4 bases at V and 3 bases at J, with 10 bases between the two ends. The CDR3 nucleotides are TGTGCCAGCAGCCCTACAGGCTACACTGAAGCTTTCTTT. Protein: CASSPTGYTEAFF.